A single sample gave rise to the 5 T cell receptor beta chains below, sequenced in a study of blood T cell repertoires in COVID-19. Sequenced by immunoSEQ multiplex PCR; TCRdb stores in-frame clones only, minus some. The table has 390,000 or so clones, 83% seen once. Sequencing was performed on PBMCs or T cells enriched from blood (not recorded which). All receptors come from a woman in her 50s who had recovered from COVID-19.

The chain has TRBV19 and TRBJ1-1; TRBD1 matches at 7 bases. The V and J ends lost 6 bases and 0 bases, in that order; junction bases with no gene match: 19. Looked up from germline, CDR1 is LNHDA and CDR2 is SQIVND (reference sequence). This CDR3 contains 19 residues. The CDR3 nucleotides read TGTGCCAGTAGCCACAAGGCACAGGGGCCGAAACCTATGAACACTGAAGCTTTCTTT. It yields the protein CASSHKAQGPKPMNTEAFF.

The chain carries TRBV30 and TRBJ1-2; D is perhaps TRBD1 (5 bases). Deletions cut 6 bases from V and 2 bases from J, with 13 bases between. This CDR3 region has 13 residues. Germline CDR1 is GTSNPN and CDR2 is SVGIG (reference sequence). CDR3 coding DNA: TGTGCCTGTCCAGGGTACGGAAACTATGGCTACACCTTC. It encodes CACPGYGNYGYTF.

A few counts support this clone. J is TRBJ2-7 and V is TRBV4-1, with D perhaps matching TRBD2 (6 bases). Germline CDR1 and CDR2: MGHRA and YSYEKL. Trimming removed 0 bases from V and 5 bases from J, with 17 bases in between. The CDR3 length is 16 residues. The chain's CDR3 is CASSQDGSGARNEQYF. The CDR3 DNA sequence: TGCGCCAGCAGCCAAGACGGTAGCGGAGCTAGAAACGAGCAGTACTTC.

The chain recombines TRBV6-5 with TRBJ1-1, with 8 bases lining up with TRBD1. Germline-derived CDR1 and CDR2 are MNHEY and SVGAGI. V shed 5 bases, J shed 7 bases, and the junction held 12 bases outside the gene matches. The CDR3 loop spans 15 amino acids. The CDR3 nucleotides are TGTGCCAGCAGTAACAGGGGGGGGATACACCTTGAAGCTTTCTTT. It encodes CASSNRGGIHLEAFF.

The chain carries TRBV24-1 and TRBJ2-7; TRBD1 might be the D (5 bases). V shed 4 bases and J shed 4 bases, with 7 bases lying between them. Germline V CDR1 and CDR2: KGHDR, SFDVKD. This CDR3 has 12 amino acids. The CDR3 reads CATSDPGYEQYF. The CDR3 DNA reads as TGTGCCACCAGTGACCCAGGGTACGAGCAGTACTTC.